The 20 T cell receptor beta chains below come from one sample, sequenced in a study of blood T cell repertoires in COVID-19 (dated by TCRdb to 2018 to 2020). The library was obtained by the immunoSEQ multiplex PCR assay. TCRdb provides this immuneACCESS table in a form limited to in-frame rearrangements. Some clones are lacking; in checked studies, under half of them reflect an unresolved V gene, and why the rest are absent is not known. The sample table records 100,000 to 150,000 clones; about 93% of these occur just once. Roughly 2% of the sample is in the top ten clones. The source material was peripheral blood. Every receptor here comes from a man aged 45-60 years with COVID-19, enrolled during active disease.

The gene calls are TRBV18 and TRBJ1-5; 7 positions agree with TRBD1. The CDR3 sequence is 16 residues long. The germline CDR1 and CDR2 sequences are KGHSH and LQKENI. V gave up 3 bases and J gave up 5 bases; unmatched junction bases: 10. This chain's CDR3 is CASSPIQGQRDQPQHF. DNA of the CDR3: TGTGCCAGCTCACCCATACAGGGGCAAAGGGATCAGCCCCAGCATTTT.

V gene TRBV28 combines with J gene TRBJ2-7; D may be TRBD2 (5 bases). The CDR3 is made up of 15 amino acids. Trimming took off 6 bases at V and 4 bases at J, with 19 bases between the two ends. CDR1 and CDR2 from the germline V gene are MDHEN and SYDVKM. The DNA of the CDR3 is TGTGCCAGCAGCTCGGGCTCGACAAGACTATACGAGCAGTACTTC. Translating it yields CASSSGSTRLYEQYF.

The V and J genes are TRBV6-5 and TRBJ2-4, with a tentative D call TRBD2 (5 bases). Per germline, CDR1 MNHEY and CDR2 SVGAGI. Trimming took 0 bases from V and 8 from J, leaving 14 bases between them. The CDR3 length is 15 residues. CDR3 DNA sequence: TGTGCCAGCAGTTACTCGAGTCGGGTCGGGGACATTCAGTACTTC. As protein: CASSYSSRVGDIQYF.

The chain uses TRBV5-1 and TRBJ1-1, with D tentatively TRBD1 (6 bases). V shed 3 bases and J shed 5 bases, with 17 bases lying between them. This CDR3 is built from 15 residues. The germline V gene encodes CDR1 SGHRS and CDR2 YFSETQ. CDR3 sequence: CASSSGLTGETEAFF. In DNA, the CDR3 is TGCGCCAGCAGCTCGGGCCTGACAGGCGAAACTGAAGCTTTCTTT.

This chain connects TRBV6-4 to TRBJ2-3; the D gene is possibly TRBD2 (6 bases). Per the germline V gene, CDR1 is MRHNA and CDR2 is SNTAGT. V was clipped by 7 bases and J by 2 bases, with 16 bases between them. The CDR3 has 15 residues. CDR3 amino acids: CASTGREPYTDTQYF. Here the CDR3 DNA reads TGTGCCAGCACTGGGCGGGAACCCTACACAGATACGCAGTATTTT.

The chain recombines TRBV5-4 with TRBJ2-7; a possible D gene is TRBD1 (6 bases). V lost 4 bases and J 6 bases, leaving 17 bases between the germline ends. The V gene's germline CDR1 is SGHNT and CDR2 YYREEE (reference sequence). This CDR3 comprises 14 residues. The CDR3 DNA reads as TGTGCCAGCAGCGAGTCGCTACAGGGTTTCGAGCAGTACGTC. Translation: CASSESLQGFEQYV.

The chain couples TRBV19 to TRBJ2-7, with D possibly being TRBD1 (6 bases). The CDR3 has 13 amino acids. V dropped 2 bases and J dropped 4 bases, with 9 bases sitting between them. Germline loops: CDR1 LNHDA, CDR2 SQIVND (reference sequence). CDR3 protein: CASSIRQGYEQYV. CDR3 sequence (DNA): TGTGCCAGTAGTATACGCCAGGGGTACGAGCAGTACGTC.

V is TRBV2 and J is TRBJ1-1; no reliable D call. There are 13 residues in the CDR3. V was pared by 4 bases and J by 0 bases, with 6 bases between. From germline, CDR1 is SNHLY and CDR2 FYNNEI. The chain's CDR3 is CASSASVNTEAFF. As DNA, the CDR3 is TGTGCCAGCAGTGCTAGTGTGAACACTGAAGCTTTCTTT.

The chain has TRBV6-2 or TRBV6-3 and TRBJ1-1; perhaps TRBD1 as D (5 bases). Germline loops: CDR1 MNHEY, CDR2 SVGEGT. This CDR3 spans 15 amino acids. V gave up 0 bases and J gave up 1 base, with 9 bases separating them. This CDR3 is CASSYSGVWNTEAFF. The CDR3 DNA sequence: TGTGCCAGCAGTTACTCAGGGGTTTGGAACACTGAAGCTTTCTTT.

The V call is TRBV19, the J call TRBJ2-1; TRBD2 aligns across 10 bases. V lost 5 bases to trimming and J lost 10 bases; unmatched junction nucleotides: 8. This CDR3 contains 14 residues. Per the germline V gene, CDR1 is LNHDA and CDR2 is SQIVND (reference sequence). CDR3 residues: CASSSTSGNTEQFF. Written as DNA, the CDR3 is TGTGCCAGTAGTTCTACTAGCGGGAATACCGAGCAGTTCTTC.

The chain uses TRBV6-2 or TRBV6-3 and TRBJ1-2, with D unclear. Germline assignment: CDR1 MNHEY and CDR2 SVGEGT. The CDR3 is made up of 14 amino acids. Deletions cut 5 bases from V and 4 bases from J, with 14 bases between. The CDR3: CASSPGETFYGYTF. The CDR3 nucleotides are TGTGCCAGCAGTCCCGGGGAGACTTTCTATGGCTACACCTTC.

The chain is built from TRBV3-1 (or the pseudogene TRBV3-2) and TRBJ2-1; 12 bases are shared with TRBD2. From germline, CDR1 is LGHDT and CDR2 YNNKEL (reference sequence). V was pared by 0 bases and J by 3 bases, with 6 bases of the junction left unmatched. There are 18 residues in the CDR3. The CDR3 here is CASSQEGRLAGVYNEQFF. DNA of the CDR3: TGTGCCAGCAGCCAAGAAGGGAGACTAGCGGGAGTCTACAATGAGCAGTTCTTC.

The chain recombines TRBV7-2 with TRBJ2-1; the match to TRBD2 covers 12 bases. The CDR3 consists of 17 residues. The germline V gene has CDR1 SGHTA and CDR2 FQGNSA. V dropped 5 bases and J dropped 11; count of bases not matched to a gene: 16. The CDR3 reads CASSQQLLAGGGMKQFF. The CDR3 DNA follows: TGTGCCAGCAGCCAACAATTACTAGCGGGAGGTGGAATGAAGCAGTTCTTC.

The chain couples TRBV5-1 to TRBJ2-7; a possible D gene is TRBD1 (7 bases). Germline CDR1 and CDR2: SGHRS and YFSETQ. V lost 4 bases to trimming and J lost 0 bases, with 11 bases between them. This CDR3 is built from 14 residues. The CDR3 spells CASSGRDSSYEQYF. CDR3 sequence (DNA): TGCGCCAGCAGCGGGCGGGACAGCTCCTACGAGCAGTACTTC.

The chain couples TRBV5-1 to TRBJ2-5, with TRBD2 identical over 9 bases. With 0 bases clipped from V and 1 base from J, the junction kept 7 bases outside the gene matches. Germline lookup yields CDR1 SGHRS and CDR2 YFSETQ. This CDR3 is built from 17 residues. The CDR3 DNA reads as TGCGCCAGCAGCTTGGCTTGGCGGGAGGGCGCCCAAGAGACCCAGTACTTC. Its protein is CASSLAWREGAQETQYF.

The V call is TRBV18, the J call TRBJ1-2; perhaps TRBD1 as D (6 bases). This CDR3 has 15 residues. The germline V gene encodes CDR1 KGHSH and CDR2 LQKENI. V was clipped by 2 bases and J by 4 bases, with 14 bases between them. CDR3 bases: TGTGCCAGCTCACCAGACCGGGGGGCGAGCTATGGCTACACCTTC. Its translation: CASSPDRGASYGYTF. Combining the CDR3 with reference TRBV18 and TRBJ1-2 gives the whole variable domain NAGVMQNPRHLVRRRGQEARLRCSPMKGHSHVYWYRQLPEEGLKFMVYLQKENIIDESGMPKERFSAEFPKEGPSILRIQQVVRGDSAAYFCASSPDRGASYGYTFGSGTRLTVV.

This clone was counted a single time. This chain joins TRBV5-4 and TRBJ2-3; 8 nucleotides match TRBD1. V lost 0 bases to trimming and J lost 1 base; unmatched junction nucleotides: 1. The CDR3 is made up of 15 amino acids. Germline V gene lookup returns CDR1 SGHNT and CDR2 YYREEE (reference sequence). The CDR3 DNA follows: TGTGCCAGCAGCTTGGGGGGACAGGGCACAGATACGCAGTATTTT. It translates to CASSLGGQGTDTQYF. Together with reference TRBV5-4 and TRBJ2-3, the CDR3 gives the full variable domain: ETGVTQSPTHLIKTRGQQVTLRCSSQSGHNTVSWYQQALGQGPQFIFQYYREEENGRGNFPPRFSGLQFPNYSSELNVNALELDDSALYLCASSLGGQGTDTQYFGPGTRLTVL.

The chain combines TRBV27 with TRBJ1-6; TRBD1 matches at 10 bases. CDR1 is MNHEY and CDR2 is SMNVEV in the germline V gene (reference sequence). This CDR3 is built from 16 residues. The V and J ends lost 2 bases and 7 bases, in that order; junction bases with no gene match: 5. The CDR3 DNA reads as TGTGCCAGCAGTTTAGGGACAGGGGCTGGAAATTCACCCCTCCACTTT. Translation: CASSLGTGAGNSPLHF.

This chain connects TRBV30 to TRBJ2-7; TRBD2 matches 14 bases. The CDR3 extends over 20 amino acids. Per the germline V gene, CDR1 is GTSNPN and CDR2 is SVGIG (reference sequence). V shed 1 base, J shed 3 bases, and the junction held 17 bases outside the gene matches. CDR3 nucleotide sequence: TGTGCCTGGAGTGGAAGAGCAGCCGGGACTAGCGGGAGACAGAGCTACGAGCAGTACGTC. It encodes CAWSGRAAGTSGRQSYEQYV.

This chain uses TRBV29-1 with TRBJ1-2, with TRBD1 matching over 8 bases. Germline V lookup: CDR1 SQVTM, CDR2 ANQGSEA. V lost 1 base and J lost 4; bases outside the gene matches: 14. The CDR3 covers 17 residues. DNA of the CDR3: TGCAGCGTTGAAGGGACAGGGATACGTGGGGTCACCTATGGCTACACCTTC. Translation: CSVEGTGIRGVTYGYTF. Full variable domain (remainder filled in from reference TRBV29-1 and TRBJ1-2): SAVISQKPSRDICQRGTSLTIQCQVDSQVTMMFWYRQQPGQSLTLIATANQGSEATYESGFVIDKFPISRPNLTFSTLTVSNMSPEDSSIYLCSVEGTGIRGVTYGYTFGSGTRLTVV.